Below, 20 T cell receptor beta chains from the same sample are listed, as sequenced in a study of T cell responses to AZD1222 COVID-19 vaccine. Profiling relied on immunoSEQ multiplex PCR, and the TCRdb table lists in-frame clones only, not all of them. Here the sample spans some 110,000 clones, over 70% being singletons. The sample in question was peripheral blood, obtained on day 0 of AZD1222 vaccination. These receptors were obtained from an adult in good health.

The rearrangement joins TRBV5-1 to TRBJ2-1; perhaps D is TRBD1 or TRBD2 (5 bases each). The CDR3 is made up of 13 amino acids. The V gene lost 0 bases and the J gene lost 6 bases, with 7 bases spanning the gap. Germline CDR1 and CDR2: SGHRS and YFSETQ. The CDR3 here is CASSLGGVNEQFF. The CDR3 region has the DNA TGCGCCAGCAGCTTGGGAGGGGTCAATGAGCAGTTCTTC. The whole variable domain, remainder taken from reference TRBV5-1 and TRBJ2-1, is KAGVTQTPRYLIKTRGQQVTLSCSPISGHRSVSWYQQTPGQGLQFLFEYFSETQRNKGNFPGRFSGRQFSNSRSEMNVSTLELGDSALYLCASSLGGVNEQFFGPGTRLTVL.

The chain recombines TRBV5-3 with TRBJ2-7; no clear D. TRBV5-3 is labeled an ORF, and its function is uncertain. The V and J ends lost 0 bases and 2 bases respectively, with 6 bases between them. The CDR3 is made up of 13 amino acids. Written as DNA, the CDR3 is TGTGCCAGAAGCTTGGGTTCGCCCTACGAGCAGTACTTC. Encoded protein: CARSLGSPYEQYF.

The rearrangement links TRBV9 to TRBJ2-3, with D possibly being TRBD1 or TRBD2 (6 bases each). This CDR3 is built from 16 residues. The germline gives CDR1 SGDLS, CDR2 YYNGEE. V dropped 3 bases and J dropped 2 bases, with 16 bases sitting between them. The CDR3 is CASSASDGGHTDTQYF. CDR3 bases: TGTGCCAGCAGCGCGTCGGACGGGGGCCACACAGATACGCAGTATTTT.

This clone is a singleton in its sample. The V and J genes are TRBV18 and TRBJ2-1; D not certain. The V end was cut by 0 bases, the J end by 3 bases, with 12 bases between. CDR1 and CDR2 from the germline V gene are KGHSH and LQKENI. The CDR3 consists of 16 residues. CDR3 bases: TGTGCCAGCTCACCACCGATAACGGGTTTCTACAATGAGCAGTTCTTC. This sequence encodes CASSPPITGFYNEQFF.

The chain has TRBV6-4 and TRBJ2-3; a weak D match, TRBD2 (7 bases). Germline V gives CDR1 MRHNA, CDR2 SNTAGT. CDR3 length: 14 amino acids. V was trimmed by 3 bases and J by 4 bases, leaving 11 bases between them. CDR3 in DNA: TGTGCCAGCAGTGAGGGGGGGCCGGCAGATACGCAGTATTTT. This sequence encodes CASSEGGPADTQYF.

The rearrangement joins TRBV4-3 to TRBJ2-3; a weak D match, TRBD2 (5 bases). This CDR3 contains 19 residues. Trimming took off 4 bases at V and 0 bases at J, with 23 bases between the two ends. CDR1 and CDR2 from the germline V gene are LGHNA and YSLEER. The CDR3 loop reads CASSPYSSLESHSTDTQYF. The CDR3 DNA reads TGCGCCAGCAGCCCTTATTCTAGCCTAGAAAGCCATAGCACAGATACGCAGTATTTT.

The chain links TRBV9 to TRBJ2-1, with 14 bases fitting TRBD2. Germline values: CDR1 SGDLS, CDR2 YYNGEE. This CDR3 has 16 amino acids. Unmatched junction bases numbered 5, after V lost 1 base and J lost 8 bases. This chain's CDR3 is CASSVQGLAGVDEQFF. CDR3 DNA sequence: TGTGCCAGCAGCGTACAGGGACTAGCGGGAGTCGATGAGCAGTTCTTC.

This clone was detected only once. This chain joins TRBV9 and TRBJ2-3; D unclear. V was shortened by 2 bases and J by 2 bases, with 12 bases between the two germline ends. Germline V gives CDR1 SGDLS, CDR2 YYNGEE. The CDR3 spans 15 residues. The CDR3 DNA reads TGTGCCAGCAGCGTCCGCCGTTTCCCCACAGATACGCAGTATTTT. This sequence encodes CASSVRRFPTDTQYF.

This CDR3 is CASSTGLAGSYEQYF. CDR3 nucleotides: TGTGCCAGCAGTACCGGACTAGCGGGCTCCTACGAGCAGTACTTC. This chain connects TRBV27 to TRBJ2-7; the match to TRBD2 covers 11 bases. Germline V CDR1 and CDR2: MNHEY, SMNVEV (reference sequence). The CDR3 runs to 15 residues. Trimming cost V 5 bases and J 0 bases; bases outside gene matches: 3.

V usage is TRBV6-2 or TRBV6-3 and J usage is TRBJ2-5; no clear D. Germline V gene sequence: CDR1 MNHEY, CDR2 SVGEGT. Trimming took off 6 bases at V and 1 base at J, with 6 bases between the two ends. This CDR3 region has 12 residues. The CDR3 DNA reads TGTGCCAGCAGCCCGAGCCAAGAGACCCAGTACTTC. Translation gives CASSPSQETQYF.

The gene calls are TRBV28 and TRBJ2-7; the match to TRBD1 covers 9 bases. CDR3 length equals 13 residues. Germline CDR1 MDHEN, CDR2 SYDVKM. V was clipped by 11 bases and J by 5 bases; unmatched bases: 10. CDR3 residues: CACRGTGYDEQYF. The CDR3 nucleotides read TGTGCCTGCCGAGGGACAGGGTACGACGAGCAGTACTTC. Combining the CDR3 with reference TRBV28 and TRBJ2-7 gives the whole variable domain DVKVTQSSRYLVKRTGEKVFLECVQDMDHENMFWYRQDPGLGLRLIYFSYDVKMKEKGDIPEGYSVSREKKERFSLILESASTNQTSMYLCACRGTGYDEQYFGPGTRLTVT.

The chain carries TRBV11-2 and TRBJ2-7; D gene uncertain. Germline values: CDR1 SGHAT, CDR2 FQNNGV. V lost 4 bases, J lost 0 bases, and 1 base lay in between. The CDR3 is 11 residues long. CDR3 nucleotide sequence: TGTGCCAGCAGCTCCTCCTACGAGCAGTACTTC. The encoded protein is CASSSSYEQYF.

The V and J genes are TRBV7-6 and TRBJ1-1; the D is unclear. CDR1 and CDR2 from the germline V gene are SGHVS and FNYEAQ. Trimming removed 3 bases from V and 1 base from J, with 12 bases in between. The CDR3 length is 15 residues. The CDR3 sequence is CASSLGRAGNTEAFF. Written as DNA, the CDR3 is TGTGCCAGCAGCTTGGGGAGGGCGGGGAACACTGAAGCTTTCTTT.

This clone was recorded only once. J is TRBJ2-5 and V is TRBV2, with TRBD2 identical over 12 bases. Germline loops: CDR1 SNHLY, CDR2 FYNNEI. The CDR3 totals 17 residues. V lost 11 bases and J lost 5; bases outside the gene matches: 18. CDR3 sequence (DNA): TGTGCCTCAACCCCCCCACCTAGCGGGGGGGCCGAGGAGACCCAGTACTTC. Its protein product is CASTPPPSGGAEETQYF.

This clone was counted only a few times. V and J are TRBV9 and TRBJ2-1; the D call may be TRBD1 or TRBD2 (5 bases each). This CDR3 contains 16 residues. Germline values: CDR1 SGDLS, CDR2 YYNGEE. V lost 3 bases, J lost 4 bases, and 17 bases lay in between. CDR3 coding DNA: TGTGCCAGCAGCGGTCCATCGGGACGACTTTACAATGAGCAGTTCTTC. Translated: CASSGPSGRLYNEQFF.

In its sample, this clone was seen once. This rearrangement joins TRBV5-1 to TRBJ2-7; D is uncertain. This CDR3 comprises 13 residues. Trimming cost V 1 base and J 1 base, with 6 bases left between them. Germline assignment: CDR1 SGHRS and CDR2 YFSETQ. The CDR3 nucleotides read TGCGCCAGCAGCTTGTGGGGTTCCTACGAGCAGTACTTC. Translating gives CASSLWGSYEQYF.

The chain has TRBV7-3 and TRBJ2-5; D may correspond to TRBD1 or TRBD2 (5 bases each). V was pared by 0 bases and J by 1 base, with 6 bases between. Per the germline V gene, CDR1 is SGHTA and CDR2 is FQGTGA. The length of the CDR3 is 14 residues. The CDR3 protein is CASSLTGTQETQYF. In nucleotides, the CDR3 is TGTGCCAGCAGCTTAACGGGGACCCAAGAGACCCAGTACTTC.

V and J are TRBV27 and TRBJ1-2; possible D gene TRBD1, 6 bases. This CDR3 is 16 amino acids long. Germline values: CDR1 MNHEY, CDR2 SMNVEV (reference sequence). Trimming removed 8 bases at V and 0 bases at J, with 19 bases between. The CDR3 region has the DNA TGTGCCAGCTGGGGTTGGGGGGAGGGGGCTAACTATGGCTACACCTTC. It encodes CASWGWGEGANYGYTF.

The J gene is TRBJ1-1, the V gene TRBV6-2 or TRBV6-3, with D hard to call. Per germline, CDR1 MNHEY and CDR2 SVGEGT. The germline V and J ends were trimmed by 5 bases and 11 bases, with 15 bases remaining between them. The CDR3 sequence is 12 residues long. CDR3 nucleotides: TGTGCCAGCAGTCCCACCTCCCCGGGGGCTTTCTTT. This sequence encodes CASSPTSPGAFF.

This clone was observed once. This chain connects TRBV5-1 to TRBJ2-4; D call uncertain. The CDR3 length is 12 residues. The V end lost 2 bases, the J end lost 8 bases, and 8 bases lay between the germline ends. Per the germline V gene, CDR1 is SGHRS and CDR2 is YFSETQ. The CDR3 nucleotides read TGCGCCAGCAGCTTTGATTTAGACATTCAGTACTTC. Protein: CASSFDLDIQYF. The whole variable domain, filled in from reference TRBV5-1 and TRBJ2-4, reads KAGVTQTPRYLIKTRGQQVTLSCSPISGHRSVSWYQQTPGQGLQFLFEYFSETQRNKGNFPGRFSGRQFSNSRSEMNVSTLELGDSALYLCASSFDLDIQYFGAGTRLSVL.